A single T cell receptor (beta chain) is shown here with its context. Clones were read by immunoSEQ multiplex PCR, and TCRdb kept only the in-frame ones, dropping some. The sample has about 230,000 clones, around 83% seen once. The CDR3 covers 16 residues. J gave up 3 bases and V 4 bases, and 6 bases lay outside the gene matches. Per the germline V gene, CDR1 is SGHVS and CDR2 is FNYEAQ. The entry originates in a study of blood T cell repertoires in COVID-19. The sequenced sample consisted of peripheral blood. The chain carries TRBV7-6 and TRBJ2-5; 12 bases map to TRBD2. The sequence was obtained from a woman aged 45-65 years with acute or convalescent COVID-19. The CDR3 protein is CASSSALAGGEETQYF. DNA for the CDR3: TGTGCCAGCAGCTCAGCACTAGCGGGGGGCGAAGAGACCCAGTACTTC.